This TCR beta chain emerged from a study of T cells in Graves' hyperthyroidism and ophthalmopathy. Broader study findings: Blood also carried most thyroid clonotypes expanded above 0.001. The authors' 13 V-J model separated ophthalmopathy from stable hyperthyroidism.

Trimming stripped 0 bases from V and 0 bases from J, with 8 bases between. This CDR3 has 15 amino acids. In germline, CDR1 is LGHNA, CDR2 YSLEER. Template material for amplifying TCR beta CDR3 regions consisted of RNA transcripts. HTBI primers were used for first-round RT-PCR of the TCR CDR3. TCRdb itself ran the multiplex PCR reads through MiXCR, one entry per CDR3 protein. This sample carries about 840,000 distinct CDR3 sequences, 38% of them seen once, and the ten largest clones take 8.9%. With respect to this clonotype: Its antigen is not known.

Absence of ophthalmopathy progression within 18 months defined stable Graves' hyperthyroidism. Sequences were obtained from blood. This TCR derives from a man younger than 35 with Graves' hyperthyroidism. This chain joins TRBV4-3 and TRBJ1-2, with D unresolved. The DNA for the CDR3 is TGCGCCAGCAGCCAAGATCAAACATCTAACTATGGCTACACCTTC. This gives the protein CASSQDQTSNYGYTF.